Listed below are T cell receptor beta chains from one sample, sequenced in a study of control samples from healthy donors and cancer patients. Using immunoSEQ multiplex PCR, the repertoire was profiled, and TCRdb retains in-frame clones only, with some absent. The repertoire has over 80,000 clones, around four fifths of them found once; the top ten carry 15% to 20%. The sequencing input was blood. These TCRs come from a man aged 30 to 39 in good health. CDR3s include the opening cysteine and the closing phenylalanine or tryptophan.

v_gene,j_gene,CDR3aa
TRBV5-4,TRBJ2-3,CASSLDRSRTQYF
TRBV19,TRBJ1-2,CASSPSGVNYGYTF
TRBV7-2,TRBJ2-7,CASSLTAPDYEQYF
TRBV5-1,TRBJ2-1,CASSLKTGDNEQFF
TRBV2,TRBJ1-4,CASKVVRDEKLFF
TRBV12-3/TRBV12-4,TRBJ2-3,CASKPRDTDTQYF
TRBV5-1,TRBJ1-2,CASSLKEYGYGYTF
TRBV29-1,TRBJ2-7,CSVGKGNKQYF
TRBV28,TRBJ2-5,CASKARGPQYF
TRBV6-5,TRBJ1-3,CASRAQGFGNTIYF
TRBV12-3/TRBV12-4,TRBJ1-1,CASSLTGPIEAFF
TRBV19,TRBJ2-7,CASSIEPGGKYEQYF
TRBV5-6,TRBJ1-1,CATGQGGTEAFF
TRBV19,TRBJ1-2,CASQGFNYGYTF
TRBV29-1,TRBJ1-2,CSVAGGPSYGYTF
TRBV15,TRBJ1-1,CATSRSGGNTEAFF
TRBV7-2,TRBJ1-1,CASSLHRDTEAFF
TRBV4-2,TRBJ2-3,CASSPTGQGVTDTQYF
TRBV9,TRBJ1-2,CASSVGPAANYGYTF
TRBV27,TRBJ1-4,CASSSPNRDYEKLFF
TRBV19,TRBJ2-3,CASNGPGTPSTDTQYF
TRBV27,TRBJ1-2,CASSSTQGRGYTF
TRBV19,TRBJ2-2,CASSIPGYNTGELFF
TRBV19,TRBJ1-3,CASIGGGGNTIYF
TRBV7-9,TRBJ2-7,CASSLVSGSGAPYEQYF
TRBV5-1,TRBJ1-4,CASSLKGDGEKLFF
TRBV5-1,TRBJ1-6,CASSLGQAGSPLHF
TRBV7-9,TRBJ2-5,CASSLASGGAKETQYF
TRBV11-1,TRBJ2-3,CASSPLGDTQYF
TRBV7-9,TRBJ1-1,CASSGMEGWTEAFF
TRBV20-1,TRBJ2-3,CSASDAQGTDTQYF
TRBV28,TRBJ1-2,CASSLPSPRNINYGYTF
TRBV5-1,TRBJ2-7,CASSLGIGSYEQYF
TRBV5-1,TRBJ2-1,CASRPGQGAIQSSYNEQFF
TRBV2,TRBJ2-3,CASIGQNTDTQYF
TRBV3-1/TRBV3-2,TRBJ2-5,CASRDGIRGQETQYF
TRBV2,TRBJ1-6,CASKVGHYNSPLHF
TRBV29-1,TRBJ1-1,CSVLYQVNTEAFF
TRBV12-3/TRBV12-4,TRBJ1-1,CASTIKSHAFF
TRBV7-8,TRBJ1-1,CASSMPQGMNTEAFF
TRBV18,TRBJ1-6,CASSPDSTGSPLHF
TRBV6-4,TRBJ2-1,CASKGEGAYNEQFF
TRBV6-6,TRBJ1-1,CASEGGGSEAFF